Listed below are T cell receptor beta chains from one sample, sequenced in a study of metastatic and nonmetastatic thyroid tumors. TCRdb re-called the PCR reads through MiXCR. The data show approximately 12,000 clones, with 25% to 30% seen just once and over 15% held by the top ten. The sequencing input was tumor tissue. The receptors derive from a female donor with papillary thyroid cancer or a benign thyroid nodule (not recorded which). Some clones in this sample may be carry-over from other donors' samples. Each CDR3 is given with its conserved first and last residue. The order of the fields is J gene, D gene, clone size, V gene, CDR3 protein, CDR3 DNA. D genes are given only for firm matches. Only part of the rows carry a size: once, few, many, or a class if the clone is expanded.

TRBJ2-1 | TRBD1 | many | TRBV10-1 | CASSEDGQGYNEQFF | TGCGCCAGCAGTGAGGACGGACAGGGCTACAATGAGCAGTTCTTC
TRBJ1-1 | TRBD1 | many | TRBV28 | CASNLQGRAEAFF | TGTGCCAGCAACCTACAGGGGCGAGCTGAAGCTTTCTTT
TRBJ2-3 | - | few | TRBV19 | CASADAGQRDTQYF | TGTGCCAGTGCAGATGCAGGACAGAGGGATACGCAGTATTTT
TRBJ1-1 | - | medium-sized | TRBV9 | CASSPGQLSNTEAFF | TGTGCCAGCAGCCCCGGCCAGCTCTCGAACACTGAAGCTTTCTTT
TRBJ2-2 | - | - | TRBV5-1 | CASSWGNTGELFF | TGCGCCAGCAGCTGGGGGAACACCGGGGAGCTGTTTTTT
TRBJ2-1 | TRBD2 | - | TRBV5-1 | CASSLAPGLGLYEQFF | TGCGCCAGCAGCTTGGCCCCTGGACTAGGTCTTTATGAGCAGTTCTTC
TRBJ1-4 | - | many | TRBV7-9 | CASSLDSYEKLFF | TGTGCCAGCAGCTTGGACAGCTATGAAAAACTGTTTTTT
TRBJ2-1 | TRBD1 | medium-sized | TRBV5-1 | CASSEGAEQFF | TGCGCCAGCAGTGAGGGGGCAGAGCAGTTCTTC
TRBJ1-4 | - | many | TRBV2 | CASSEDRWEKLFF | TGTGCCAGCAGTGAGGACAGATGGGAAAAACTGTTTTTT
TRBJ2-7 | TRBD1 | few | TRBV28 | CASSYPDRCYEQYF | TGTGCCAGCAGTTACCCGGACAGGTGTTACGAGCAGTACTTC
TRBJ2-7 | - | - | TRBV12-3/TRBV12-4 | CASSLGTAYSYEQYF | TGTGCCAGCAGTCTCGGGACCGCATACTCCTACGAGCAGTACTTC
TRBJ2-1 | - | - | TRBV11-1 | CASSSLDINEQFF | TGTGCCAGCAGCTCCCTGGACATAAATGAGCAGTTCTTC
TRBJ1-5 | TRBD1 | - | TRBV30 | CAWARTGAAYSNQPQHF | TGTGCCTGGGCAAGGACAGGGGCCGCTTATAGCAATCAGCCCCAGCATTTT
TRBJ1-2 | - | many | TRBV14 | CASSQQGLIGYTF | TGTGCCAGCAGCCAACAGGGGTTGATAGGCTACACCTTC
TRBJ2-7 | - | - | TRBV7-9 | CASTAGDSYEQYF | TGTGCCAGCACCGCAGGGGATTCCTACGAGCAGTACTTC
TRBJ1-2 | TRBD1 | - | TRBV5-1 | CASRDGTGFNYGYTF | TGCGCCAGCCGCGACGGGACAGGGTTTAACTATGGCTACACCTTC
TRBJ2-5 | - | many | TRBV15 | CATSRSTGTEETQYF | TGTGCCACCAGCAGATCTACAGGGACGGAAGAGACCCAGTACTTC
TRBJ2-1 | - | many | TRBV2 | CASSSRDSYNEQFF | TGTGCCAGCAGCTCCCGGGACTCGTACAATGAGCAGTTCTTC
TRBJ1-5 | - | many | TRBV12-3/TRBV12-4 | CASSLGAGNQPQHF | TGTGCCAGCAGTTTAGGGGCAGGTAATCAGCCCCAGCATTTT
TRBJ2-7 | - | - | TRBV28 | CASSRDPYEQYF | TGTGCCAGCAGCCGGGACCCCTACGAGCAGTACTTC
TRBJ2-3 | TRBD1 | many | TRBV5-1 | CASRPTGGGTDTQYF | TGCGCCAGCAGACCAACAGGGGGCGGAACAGATACGCAGTATTTT
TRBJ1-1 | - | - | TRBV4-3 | CASSQDTLAGKNTEAFF | TGCGCCAGCAGCCAAGATACCCTGGCAGGGAAGAACACTGAAGCTTTCTTT